A single sample gave rise to the 29 T cell receptor beta chains below, sequenced in a study of human T cells and chemical hapten exposure. TCRdb independently ran MiXCR on the RACE reads; one entry per CDR3 protein. The table records about 350,000 distinct CDR3 sequences, about 6% of them present only once. The time point was: patch test 2, 6 weeks after DPC sensitization. The treatment here: therapeutic diphenylcyclopropenone sensitization with weekly scalp DPC. Specimen: whole blood, collected in connection with sensitization to the hapten diphenylcyclopropenone (DPC). All receptors come from a woman between 18 and 29 years old with alopecia areata. Some clones in this sample may be carry-over from other donors' samples.

This chain links TRBV7-2 with TRBJ1-4; tentative D call: TRBD1 (5 bases). The V gene's germline CDR1 is SGHTA and CDR2 FQGNSA. CDR3 size: 18 residues. V was trimmed by 1 base and J by 8 bases, leaving 23 bases between them. CDR3 DNA sequence: TGTGCCAGCAGCTTAGGCGGCGGGACCGCTGGTTTGAGGGAAAAACTGTTTTTT. Translation gives CASSLGGGTAGLREKLFF.

In this sample, this clonotype turned up a few times. The chain joins TRBV15 to TRBJ2-3, with 7 positions matching TRBD2. With V trimmed by 5 bases and J by 0 bases, 8 bases remained unmatched. The CDR3 is made up of 16 amino acids. Germline CDR1 is LNHNV and CDR2 is YYDKDF (reference sequence). As DNA, the CDR3 is TGTGCCACCAGCCAACGACTAGCTGCTAGCACAGATACGCAGTATTTT. As protein: CATSQRLAASTDTQYF. Complete variable domain (other parts from reference TRBV15 and TRBJ2-3): DAMVIQNPRYQVTQFGKPVTLSCSQTLNHNVMYWYQQKSSQAPKLLFHYYDKDFNNEADTPDNFQSRRPNTSFCFLDIRSPGLGDTAMYLCATSQRLAASTDTQYFGPGTRLTVL.

The chain carries TRBV15 and TRBJ2-7; no definite D call. V lost 0 bases, J lost 2 bases, and 8 bases lay in between. This CDR3 contains 14 residues. Germline-derived CDR1 and CDR2 are LNHNV and YYDKDF (reference sequence). Here the CDR3 reads CATSRDPGPYEQYF. The CDR3 DNA follows: TGTGCCACCAGCAGAGATCCCGGGCCCTACGAGCAGTACTTC.

This clonotype was seen ten or more times. The V gene is TRBV10-3, the J gene TRBJ1-2; no reliable D call. V was clipped by 2 bases and J by 5 bases, with 9 bases between them. The CDR3 sequence is 13 residues long. Germline V gene data show CDR1 as ENHRY and CDR2 as SYGVKD. Here the CDR3 DNA reads TGTGCCATCAGTGAGGAGAGGAAATATGGCTACACCTTC. It codes for CAISEERKYGYTF.

The V and J genes are TRBV7-2 and TRBJ2-7; 14 positions match TRBD2. CDR1 and CDR2 (germline): SGHTA, FQGNSA. The J segment lost 0 bases and the V segment lost 5 bases, leaving 9 bases of the junction unmatched. CDR3 length equals 18 residues. DNA of the CDR3: TGTGCCAGCAGCGTTGGACTAGCGGGGGGCTCCATCTCCTACGAGCAGTACTTC. Amino acid sequence: CASSVGLAGGSISYEQYF.

This clonotype came up a few times. The chain couples TRBV4-3 to TRBJ2-2, with 8 positions matching TRBD2. Trimming removed 4 bases from V and 5 bases from J; junction bases left unmatched: 6. This CDR3 comprises 15 residues. Germline CDR1 reads LGHNA; CDR2 reads YSLEER. DNA of the CDR3: TGCGCCAGCAGCCCTCAAGAGCGGGGGACCGGGGAGCTGTTTTTT. This codes for CASSPQERGTGELFF.

This clonotype was detected ten times or more. At one end, the junction sequence differs from germline, possibly due to a read error. The genes are TRBV25-1 and TRBJ1-2; tentative D call: TRBD1 (5 bases). Germline V lookup: CDR1 MGHDK, CDR2 SYGVNS. This CDR3 is built from 14 residues. CDR3 amino acids: CASREGQNNYGYTF. CDR3 DNA sequence: TGTGCCAGCCGTGAGGGGCAGAACAACTATGGCTACACCTTC.

There are a few counts of this clonotype. The CDR3 nucleotides are TGTGCCAGCAGTTTTAAGGGGAGCTACACCTTC. Translation: CASSFKGSYTF. The rearrangement uses TRBV27 and TRBJ1-2; D is possibly TRBD1 (5 bases). Germline CDR1 MNHEY, CDR2 SMNVEV (reference sequence). V was trimmed by 3 bases and J by 9 bases, leaving 8 bases between them. This CDR3 comprises 11 residues.

This clonotype appeared many times. The chain carries TRBV27 and TRBJ2-1; TRBD1 agrees at 9 bases. This CDR3 contains 16 residues. V dropped 5 bases and J dropped 7; count of bases not matched to a gene: 12. CDR1 and CDR2 (germline): MNHEY, SMNVEV (reference sequence). CDR3 nucleotides: TGTGCCAGCAGTCTCTATGGGGGACAGGGAGCGAATGAGCAGTTCTTC. Its translation is CASSLYGGQGANEQFF.

This clonotype was detected many times. The chain couples TRBV6-2 or TRBV6-3 to TRBJ1-1, with TRBD1 matching 8 bases. J lost 5 bases, V lost 9 bases, and 17 bases had no gene match. The CDR3 is 16 residues long. Germline lookup yields CDR1 MNHEY and CDR2 SVGEGT. CDR3 in amino acids: CASRLWQGASDTEAFF. CDR3 sequence (DNA): TGTGCCAGTAGACTGTGGCAGGGGGCGTCGGATACTGAAGCTTTCTTT.

This clonotype showed up many times. The chain couples TRBV18 to TRBJ1-2; D is unclear. CDR3 length: 14 residues. Germline V CDR1 and CDR2: KGHSH, LQKENI. The V end lost 0 bases, the J end lost 7 bases, and 12 bases lay between the germline ends. CDR3 sequence: CASSPPEASLGYTF. Here the CDR3 DNA reads TGTGCCAGCTCACCACCGGAGGCGAGTCTTGGCTACACCTTC.

J is TRBJ2-3 and V is TRBV5-1; D is perhaps TRBD1 or TRBD2 (5 bases each). Germline V gene lookup returns CDR1 SGHRS and CDR2 YFSETQ. Trimming removed 6 bases from V and 9 bases from J, with 20 bases in between. CDR3 size: 14 residues. The CDR3: CASKKRGDWDTQYF. DNA of the CDR3: TGCGCCAGCAAAAAGAGAGGAGATTGGGACACGCAGTATTTT. Combining the CDR3 with reference TRBV5-1 and TRBJ2-3 gives the whole variable domain KAGVTQTPRYLIKTRGQQVTLSCSPISGHRSVSWYQQTPGQGLQFLFEYFSETQRNKGNFPGRFSGRQFSNSRSEMNVSTLELGDSALYLCASKKRGDWDTQYFGPGTRLTVL.

This clonotype was recorded a few times. V is TRBV7-9 and J is TRBJ2-7; D uncertain. The CDR3 is 13 amino acids. CDR1 and CDR2 (germline): SEHNR, FQNEAQ (reference sequence). Between the trimmed V and J ends, which lost 3 bases and 2 bases, there was a span of 8 bases. The CDR3 sequence is CASSLTPAYEQYF. Here the CDR3 DNA reads TGTGCCAGCAGCTTGACCCCGGCCTACGAGCAGTACTTC.

The CDR3 DNA sequence: TGTGCCAGTCTCCCGGGGACAGGGGACACTGAAGCTTTCTTT. Its protein product is CASLPGTGDTEAFF. The J gene is TRBJ1-1, the V gene TRBV27; 10 positions agree with TRBD1. CDR3 length: 14 residues. V lost 9 bases and J lost 3; bases outside the gene matches: 7. Germline CDR1 and CDR2: MNHEY and SMNVEV (reference sequence).

V and J are TRBV7-2 and TRBJ2-3; 7 bases match TRBD1. V lost 3 bases to trimming and J lost 1 base; unmatched junction nucleotides: 10. The CDR3 covers 17 residues. The V gene's germline CDR1 is SGHTA and CDR2 FQGNSA. The CDR3 loop reads CASSLVGGGTCTDTQYF. Here the CDR3 DNA reads TGTGCCAGCAGCTTGGTAGGGGGCGGTACCTGCACAGATACGCAGTATTTT.

This clonotype was found many times. V and J are TRBV2 and TRBJ1-1, with TRBD1 identical over 7 bases. V lost 7 bases to trimming and J lost 0 bases; unmatched junction nucleotides: 2. Germline CDR1 SNHLY, CDR2 FYNNEI. The CDR3 consists of 13 residues. DNA for the CDR3: TGTGCCAGCAACAGGGGATTGAACACTGAAGCTTTCTTT. This encodes CASNRGLNTEAFF.

The gene calls are TRBV7-3 and TRBJ2-7; D perhaps matches TRBD1 (6 bases). The CDR3 loop spans 15 amino acids. CDR1 SGHTA and CDR2 FQGTGA come from the germline V gene. Trimming removed 0 bases at V and 5 bases at J, with 14 bases between. CDR3 residues: CASSLTRKGDNEQYF. CDR3 nucleotides: TGTGCCAGCAGCTTAACTCGAAAAGGGGACAACGAGCAGTACTTC. Combining the CDR3 with reference TRBV7-3 and TRBJ2-7 gives the whole variable domain GAGVSQTPSNKVTEKGKYVELRCDPISGHTALYWYRQSLGQGPEFLIYFQGTGAADDSGLPNDRFFAVRPEGSVSTLKIQRTERGDSAVYLCASSLTRKGDNEQYFGPGTRLTVT.

This sequence joins TRBV27 and TRBJ2-1; TRBD2 might be the D (6 bases). The CDR3 has 15 residues. Trimming stripped 1 base from V and 0 bases from J, with 7 bases between. In germline, CDR1 is MNHEY, CDR2 SMNVEV (reference sequence). CDR3 sequence reads: CASSLYGGSYNEQFF. The CDR3 nucleotides read TGTGCCAGCAGTTTATACGGGGGCTCCTACAATGAGCAGTTCTTC.

The table lists this clonotype with many counts. The chain links TRBV7-2 to TRBJ1-1; unclear D gene. The CDR3 totals 13 residues. CDR1 is SGHTA, CDR2 FQGNSA, per germline. V was shortened by 4 bases and J by 2 bases, with 8 bases between the two germline ends. DNA of the CDR3: TGTGCCAGCAGCTCGACAATTAACACTGAAGCTTTCTTT. Its translation is CASSSTINTEAFF. Combining the CDR3 with reference TRBV7-2 and TRBJ1-1 gives the whole variable domain GAGVSQSPSNKVTEKGKDVELRCDPISGHTALYWYRQSLGQGLEFLIYFQGNSAPDKSGLPSDRFSAERTGGSVSTLTIQRTQQEDSAVYLCASSSTINTEAFFGQGTRLTVV.

Only a few counts were recorded for this clonotype. V and J are TRBV12-3 or TRBV12-4 and TRBJ2-3, with 9 bases matching TRBD2. Trimming at V came to 4 bases and at J to 3 bases, leaving 8 bases not matched to a gene. The CDR3 contains 16 residues. CDR3 region: CASSSPAGGRTDTQYF. DNA of the CDR3: TGTGCCAGCAGTTCCCCCGCGGGGGGGCGGACAGATACGCAGTATTTT.

The CDR3 nucleotides read TGTGCCAGCAGCACCCGACAGGGGCTAGAGACCCAGTACTTC. Amino acids: CASSTRQGLETQYF. The chain links TRBV7-9 to TRBJ2-5; 8 bases line up with TRBD1. Germline V lookup: CDR1 SEHNR, CDR2 FQNEAQ (reference sequence). Trimming removed 5 bases from V and 4 bases from J; junction bases left unmatched: 6. The CDR3 loop spans 14 amino acids.

This clonotype was detected ten times or more. The chain uses TRBV3-1 and TRBJ1-6; D remains ambiguous. The germline V gene encodes CDR1 LGHDT and CDR2 YNNKEL (reference sequence). CDR3 length equals 14 residues. V was shortened by 4 bases and J by 5 bases, with 9 bases between the two germline ends. CDR3 amino acids: CASSPGPHNSPLHF. The CDR3 region has the DNA TGTGCCAGCAGCCCAGGACCTCATAATTCACCCCTCCACTTT.

In its sample, this clonotype was seen many times. The chain employs TRBV20-1 and TRBJ1-4, with TRBD1 matching over 9 bases. Germline V CDR1 and CDR2: DFQATT, SNEGSKA (reference sequence). J gave up 5 bases and V 2 bases, and 12 bases lay outside the gene matches. The CDR3 runs to 17 residues. The CDR3 DNA reads as TGCAGTGCTAGATGGGACAGGGCCATCACCAGGAATGAAAAACTGTTTTTT. Translating gives CSARWDRAITRNEKLFF.

This clonotype was recorded a few times. The chain joins TRBV9 to TRBJ2-2; 7 bases line up with TRBD1. Trimming cost V 0 bases and J 4 bases; bases outside gene matches: 12. CDR3 length equals 18 residues. From germline, CDR1 is SGDLS and CDR2 YYNGEE. In nucleotides, the CDR3 is TGTGCCAGCAGCGTAGGTCCCTCCCACAGGGGTAGCACCGGGGAGCTGTTTTTT. Translated, it gives CASSVGPSHRGSTGELFF.

This clonotype was seen more than once but under ten times. The chain carries TRBV20-1 and TRBJ2-5, with D perhaps TRBD2 (5 bases). There are 12 residues in the CDR3. Germline loops: CDR1 DFQATT, CDR2 SNEGSKA (reference sequence). Deletions cut 2 bases from V and 5 bases from J, with 9 bases between. The CDR3 DNA is TGCAGTGCTAGACCCGGGGATGAGACCCAGTACTTC. It yields the protein CSARPGDETQYF.

This clonotype was observed a handful of times. The chain has TRBV28 and TRBJ1-2; TRBD1 aligns across 8 bases. This CDR3 is 15 amino acids long. V lost 3 bases and J lost 4; bases outside the gene matches: 7. Germline CDR1 reads MDHEN; CDR2 reads SYDVKM. The DNA of the CDR3 is TGTGCCAGCAGTTTCCGAGGACAGGGAATCTATGGCTACACCTTC. Protein product: CASSFRGQGIYGYTF.

This clonotype was seen many times. The chain uses TRBV25-1 and TRBJ1-2; the D gene is possibly TRBD1 (5 bases). Between the trimmed V and J ends, which lost 5 bases and 2 bases, there was a span of 12 bases. The V gene's germline CDR1 is MGHDK and CDR2 SYGVNS. The CDR3 spans 14 residues. This chain's CDR3 is CASSLGPTNYGYTF. Here the CDR3 DNA reads TGTGCCAGCAGTCTGGGACCAACGAACTATGGCTACACCTTC.

The rearrangement links TRBV6-2 or TRBV6-3 to TRBJ2-2; 8 nucleotides agree with TRBD2. The J segment lost 3 bases and the V segment lost 0 bases, leaving 12 bases of the junction unmatched. Germline lookup yields CDR1 MNHEY and CDR2 SVGEGT. CDR3 length: 19 amino acids. DNA of the CDR3: TGTGCCAGCAGTTACTCGAGTCAAGCGGGGGCCAAGTACACCGGGGAGCTGTTTTTT. Amino acids: CASSYSSQAGAKYTGELFF.

This clonotype was counted ten times or more. The chain is built from TRBV6-2 or TRBV6-3 and TRBJ2-5; a possible D gene is TRBD1 (6 bases). V was clipped by 2 bases and J by 3 bases, with 7 bases between them. The germline gives CDR1 MNHEY, CDR2 SVGEGT. This CDR3 is 13 amino acids long. DNA of the CDR3: TGTGCCAGCAGTTACGGGGGCGAAGAGACCCAGTACTTC. Protein: CASSYGGEETQYF.